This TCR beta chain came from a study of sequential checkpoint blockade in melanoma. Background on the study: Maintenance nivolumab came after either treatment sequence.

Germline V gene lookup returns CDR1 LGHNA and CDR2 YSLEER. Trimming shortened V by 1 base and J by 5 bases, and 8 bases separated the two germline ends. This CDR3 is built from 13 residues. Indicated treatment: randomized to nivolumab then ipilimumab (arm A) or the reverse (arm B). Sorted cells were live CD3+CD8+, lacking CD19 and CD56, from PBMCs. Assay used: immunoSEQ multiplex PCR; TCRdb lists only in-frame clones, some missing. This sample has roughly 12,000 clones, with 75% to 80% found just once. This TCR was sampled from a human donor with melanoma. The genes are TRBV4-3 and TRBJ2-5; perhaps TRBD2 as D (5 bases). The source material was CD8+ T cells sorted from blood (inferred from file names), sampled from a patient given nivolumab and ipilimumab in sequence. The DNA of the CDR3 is TGCGCCAGCAGCCAAGGGGAGAAGGAGACCCAGTACTTC. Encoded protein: CASSQGEKETQYF.